The TCR beta chain described here comes from a study of metastatic and nonmetastatic thyroid tumors. Study-level information: Peripheral blood and tumor or nodule samples from malignant and benign thyroid patients were compared. Study results and limitations: Malignant thyroid tumors reportedly had TCR beta diversity that was significantly higher than in benign nodules, in blood and tumor.

As for this clone: Its target is unknown. An end of the junction does not agree with germline; a read error may underlie this.

Patients underwent thyroid surgery, and none had received any treatment before it. Authors' methods: A classifier of distant metastasis in papillary thyroid cancer was built from CDR3 differences (across clinicopathological groups). TCRdb reanalyzed the PCR reads with MiXCR. What appears here as the V and J calls and clone size reflects TCRdb's work, not the paper's. This repertoire shows 35,000 to 50,000 clones, roughly 3.2% found once; its top ten account for roughly a tenth. The CDR3 is made up of 14 amino acids. The germline V gene has CDR1 SGHNT and CDR2 YENEEA. Material for sequencing was blood. The clonotype was recovered from a female donor with papillary thyroid cancer or a benign thyroid nodule (not recorded which). Some clones in this sample may be carry-over from other donors' samples. The chain combines TRBV11-3 with TRBJ2-1; D unresolved. The CDR3 nucleotides read TGTGCCAGCAGCCCACGGCCTTCCTCCAATGAGCAGTTCTTC. This translates into CASSPRPSSNEQFF.